Below are 5 T cell receptor beta chains sequenced from a single sample in a study of T cell changes during pregnancy in multiple sclerosis. The table came from immunoSEQ multiplex PCR; TCRdb's copy has only in-frame clones and leaves some out. The table has over 30,000 clones, around 92% seen once; the top ten hold about 3.6%. The specimen was CD8+ T cells from peripheral blood mononuclear cells, collected in the second trimester of pregnancy. These receptors originate from a female donor in good health, enrolled as a control in a pregnancy study.

The CDR3 region has the DNA TGTGCCAGCAGCTCAGCCTACAGGGAAACCGGGGAGCTGTTTTTT. As protein: CASSSAYRETGELFF. V gene TRBV11-3 combines with J gene TRBJ2-2; tentatively, D is TRBD1 (6 bases). Germline V gene sequence: CDR1 SGHNT, CDR2 YENEEA. The CDR3 consists of 15 residues. Trimming removed 4 bases from V and 5 bases from J, with 14 bases in between.

The chain carries TRBV27 and TRBJ1-1, with 7 bases aligning to TRBD1. The CDR3 is 15 amino acids. CDR1 and CDR2 from the germline V gene are MNHEY and SMNVEV (reference sequence). J was trimmed by 0 bases and V by 7 bases; bases with no gene match: 8. CDR3 DNA sequence: TGTGCCAGCAAAGAAGGGACAGCCATGAACACTGAAGCTTTCTTT. Amino acid sequence: CASKEGTAMNTEAFF.

The rearrangement links TRBV9 to TRBJ1-4; D might be TRBD1 (6 bases). The CDR3 has 17 residues. From germline, CDR1 is SGDLS and CDR2 YYNGEE. The V end was cut by 0 bases, the J end by 3 bases, with 15 bases between. As DNA, the CDR3 is TGTGCCAGCAGCGTAGATGGGGGGGGCACGTCTAATGAAAAACTGTTTTTT. Translating gives CASSVDGGGTSNEKLFF.

The chain uses TRBV6-1 and TRBJ2-6, with D tentatively TRBD1 (5 bases). Germline V gives CDR1 MNHNS, CDR2 SASEGT. Trimming cost V 1 base and J 2 bases, with 6 bases left between them. There are 15 residues in the CDR3. CDR3: CASSEGGAGANVLTF. In DNA, the CDR3 is TGTGCCAGCAGTGAAGGGGGCGCTGGGGCCAACGTCCTGACTTTC.

This sequence joins TRBV25-1 and TRBJ2-7, with 13 bases aligning to TRBD2. V dropped 6 bases and J dropped 2; count of bases not matched to a gene: 4. The CDR3 runs to 15 residues. Germline V lookup: CDR1 MGHDK, CDR2 SYGVNS. This CDR3 is CASRGLAGLTYEQYF. The CDR3 DNA reads TGTGCCAGCAGGGGACTAGCGGGGCTAACCTACGAGCAGTACTTC.